This is a list of T cell receptor beta chains from one sample in a study of CD8 T cells in Susac syndrome. Using its own MiXCR run on the immunoSEQ multiplex PCR reads, TCRdb lists one record per CDR3 protein. There are about 280,000 distinct CDR3 sequences in the sample; approximately 85% occur only once, and approximately 0.11% lies in the top ten. The sample comprised CD8+ T cells from PBMCs. Receptors originate from a human donor with multiple sclerosis. Both conserved end residues are part of each CDR3. A D gene is named only where the DNA matches it firmly.

V	D	CDR3
TRBV27	TRBD2	CASSLRLAGYDEQFF
TRBV6-1	TRBD1	CATERATGTGVWEQYF
TRBV5-4	.	CASSPGAVLEQYF
TRBV29-1	TRBD2	CSGTGLAGGYEQFF
TRBV4-2	TRBD2	CASGFGTTGRNEQFF
TRBV9	.	CASSVAGGGPYEQYF
TRBV6-5	TRBD2	CASSYVYSGSSDEQFF
TRBV11-2	.	CASSPEGDIQYF
TRBV28	.	CASSLGETYNEQFF
TRBV9	.	CASSGVTGELFF
TRBV28	.	CASAGGCTEAFF
TRBV29-1	.	CSVNPGLTSGGELFF
TRBV15	.	CATSRAATDTQYF
TRBV28	.	CASSFVPTGPNEKLFF
TRBV28	.	CASSLFRGGYGYTF
TRBV29-1	.	CSARGGWGSTDTQYF
TRBV9	.	CASSVEVGGFDYGYTF
TRBV9	.	CASRRTDTDTQYF
TRBV27	.	CASSQRVSRTEAFF
TRBV20-1	.	CSAREIGDTQYF
TRBV7-9	.	CASIPVANTEAFF
TRBV4-1	TRBD1	CASSPYRGHYGYTF
TRBV7-9	.	CASTAAGVEEQYF
TRBV27	TRBD2	CASGRGASGSVDEQFF
TRBV12-3/TRBV12-4	.	CASSLWARTLWTSTDTQYF
TRBV6-4	TRBD1	CASSEDREASPLHF
TRBV3-1	.	CASSPLRGRSPTDTQYF
TRBV24-1	.	CATSLGRAYEQYF
TRBV10-3	.	CAISLVFTDTQYF
TRBV27	.	CATGAGNIQYF
TRBV9	.	CASSGTSGSYGSYEQYF
TRBV11-2	.	CASSFRDEQYF
TRBV29-1	TRBD1	CSAFLGGQGANYGYTF
TRBV6-5	TRBD2	CASRWTSGDEQYF
TRBV28	.	CASSLYGLPQLNTEAFF
TRBV6-1	.	CASSSDRGNEKLFF
TRBV7-9	.	CASSNDAGTLVYEQYF
TRBV12-5	.	CASGSGKGRAANTGELFF
TRBV28	TRBD1	CASSFGQGEVGEQYF
TRBV3-1	TRBD2	CASSLGLAGINTGELFF
TRBV28	TRBD2	CASSLPLTSGRGHEQYF
TRBV7-3	.	CASSLTSPGRDTDTQYF
TRBV7-8	TRBD1	CASSRVGTGYRIVLGEQYF
TRBV5-5	TRBD1	CASSLAFRTGDLKAEAFF
TRBV7-6	TRBD1	CASSSGGQSYNEQFF
TRBV27	.	CASSDGGSWRGYTF
TRBV28	.	CASRVLGLEETQYF
TRBV2	TRBD2	CATLGLAGELFF
TRBV7-2	TRBD1	CASSLRRRTGGVKPSYEQYF